The 32 T cell receptor beta chains given below trace back to one sample, sequenced in a study of regulatory T cells in long-lasting Graves disease. Specified time point: newly diagnosed GD, antithyroid drugs for less than 3 months. TCR sequences were obtained from RNA taken from PBMCs. Both iRepertoire HTBI primers and Arm-PCR of CDR3 regions were used to build the TCR beta libraries. TCRdb recomputed calls from the multiplex PCR reads with MiXCR, one row per CDR3 protein. The sample yields roughly 380,000 distinct CDR3 sequences, over 15% seen once. This same sample was also part of a study on T cells in Graves' hyperthyroidism and ophthalmopathy.

The specimen comprised peripheral blood mononuclear cells (PBMCs), sampled at new diagnosis, from a patient treated with antithyroid drugs. Every receptor here comes from a man aged 40-50 years with Graves disease.

This clonotype was seen a single time. This chain connects TRBV2 to TRBJ2-7; D uncertain. The CDR3 length is 11 residues. V lost 4 bases and J lost 7, with 8 bases in between. Germline CDR1 is SNHLY and CDR2 is FYNNEI. DNA of the CDR3: TGTGCCAGCAGTGTGTACAATGAGCAGTACTTC. This codes for CASSVYNEQYF.

For this clonotype: Just one base apart from a much larger clone, this may be a read error. J is TRBJ2-1 and V is TRBV9, with D possibly called TRBD1 or TRBD2 (5 bases each). The ends were cut back, 4 bases at V and 2 bases at J, with 13 bases in the middle. CDR3 size: 15 residues. Per germline, CDR1 SGDLS and CDR2 YYNGEE. DNA for the CDR3: TGTGCCAGCAGCTCGGGGCAGGGCCCCTACAATGAGCAGTTCTTC. This sequence encodes CASSSGQGPYNEQFF.

This rearrangement joins TRBV7-2 to TRBJ1-1, with no clear D. V lost 1 base and J lost 0, with 6 bases in between. Germline V gene sequence: CDR1 SGHTA, CDR2 FQGNSA. The CDR3 contains 14 residues. The CDR3 DNA reads TGTGCCAGCAGCTTAGTTTCTATGAACACTGAAGCTTTCTTT. Translation gives CASSLVSMNTEAFF.

This clonotype was seen a handful of times. The rearrangement uses TRBV10-3 and TRBJ2-3; 7 nucleotides line up with TRBD2. Germline V lookup: CDR1 ENHRY, CDR2 SYGVKD. The V segment lost 6 bases and the J segment 1 base; nucleotides outside the gene matches: 7. The CDR3 spans 15 residues. The CDR3 loop reads CAIRIVLAGTDTQYF. The CDR3 DNA follows: TGTGCCATCAGGATCGTTCTAGCGGGCACAGATACGCAGTATTTT.

This clonotype has ten or more counts. The chain employs TRBV5-1 and TRBJ1-2; D is unresolved. CDR1 is SGHRS, CDR2 YFSETQ, per germline. The CDR3 runs to 13 residues. The V gene lost 1 base and the J gene lost 0 bases, with 4 bases spanning the gap. The CDR3 bases are TGCGCCAGCAGCTTGACAGCTAACTATGGCTACACCTTC. Translated: CASSLTANYGYTF.

This sequence joins TRBV9 and TRBJ2-3; D not resolved. The CDR3 sequence is 15 residues long. Per the germline V gene, CDR1 is SGDLS and CDR2 is YYNGEE. V was pared by 0 bases and J by 1 base, with 9 bases between. CDR3 nucleotide sequence: TGTGCCAGCAGCGTAGAGGGCCAAGGCACAGATACGCAGTATTTT. Its translation is CASSVEGQGTDTQYF.

In this sample, this clonotype turned up many times. J is TRBJ2-2 and V is TRBV12-3 or TRBV12-4, with D perhaps matching TRBD2 (5 bases). This CDR3 region has 13 residues. V was pared by 3 bases and J by 8 bases, with 10 bases between. CDR3 residues: CASSLRRGGELFF. CDR3 DNA sequence: TGTGCCAGCAGTTTGAGACGGGGAGGGGAGCTGTTTTTT.

This clonotype was detected many times. This sequence joins TRBV2 and TRBJ2-5, with TRBD1 matching 11 bases. CDR3 size: 15 residues. CDR1 is SNHLY, CDR2 FYNNEI, per germline. With 6 bases clipped from V and 3 bases from J, the junction kept 6 bases outside the gene matches. The CDR3: CASSVDRGHKETQYF. DNA of the CDR3: TGTGCCAGCAGCGTGGACAGGGGGCACAAAGAGACCCAGTACTTC.

This clonotype was observed many times. This chain links TRBV27 with TRBJ2-1, with D perhaps matching TRBD2 (6 bases). Germline V gene data show CDR1 as MNHEY and CDR2 as SMNVEV (reference sequence). V shed 10 bases and J shed 8 bases, with 18 bases lying between them. The length of the CDR3 is 13 residues. This CDR3 is CANPRGRADEQFF. CDR3 nucleotides: TGTGCCAACCCGCGGGGCAGGGCAGATGAGCAGTTCTTC.

In regard to this clonotype: A read error may be the cause here, since a much bigger clone is one base away. This chain uses TRBV20-1 with TRBJ2-7; D possibly uses TRBD1 or TRBD2 (5 bases each). The CDR3 spans 14 residues. Germline CDR1 DFQATT, CDR2 SNEGSKA (reference sequence). The CDR3 loop reads CSAPPWQGRGEQCF. CDR3 in DNA: TGCAGTGCCCCCCCGTGGCAGGGACGCGGCGAGCAGTGCTTC.

This clonotype was detected many times. The chain is built from TRBV2 and TRBJ2-7; either TRBD1 or TRBD2 may fit D (5 bases each). The V end lost 5 bases, the J end lost 4 bases, and 15 bases lay between the germline ends. There are 14 residues in the CDR3. Germline CDR1 SNHLY, CDR2 FYNNEI. CDR3 DNA sequence: TGTGCCAGCAGTTCCGTCGACGGGGCTTACGAGCAGTACTTC. As protein: CASSSVDGAYEQYF.

V and J are TRBV19 and TRBJ2-2; TRBD2 is a possible D gene (7 bases). The CDR3 totals 15 residues. Germline CDR1 and CDR2: LNHDA and SQIVND (reference sequence). V was pared by 7 bases and J by 4 bases, with 16 bases between. CDR3 protein: CASKGGALITGELFF. CDR3 coding DNA: TGTGCCAGTAAGGGGGGGGCCTTAATCACCGGGGAGCTGTTTTTT.

The chain couples TRBV11-2 to TRBJ1-2, with D hard to call. The V end lost 1 base, the J end lost 8 bases, and 20 bases lay between the germline ends. This CDR3 has 16 residues. Germline CDR1 reads SGHAT; CDR2 reads FQNNGV. The DNA for the CDR3 is TGTGCCAGCAGCTTAGCGAGTCGGGGTTCAGAAGGAGGCTACACCTTC. This sequence encodes CASSLASRGSEGGYTF. The variable domain in full, completed from reference TRBV11-2 and TRBJ1-2, reads EAGVAQSPRYKIIEKRQSVAFWCNPISGHATLYWYQQILGQGPKLLIQFQNNGVVDDSQLPKDRFSAERLKGVDSTLKIQPAKLEDSAVYLCASSLASRGSEGGYTFGSGTRLTVV.

This clonotype was observed many times. The rearrangement links TRBV6-1 to TRBJ2-7; 9 positions match TRBD1. This CDR3 is 17 amino acids long. The J segment lost 4 bases and the V segment lost 6 bases, leaving 16 bases of the junction unmatched. CDR1 and CDR2 (germline): MNHNS, SASEGT. The CDR3, as DNA: TGTGCCAGCAGCCGATTTTCTGGACAGGGGTTTAGTTACGAGCAGTACTTC. Its protein is CASSRFSGQGFSYEQYF.

At least ten counts were recorded for this clonotype. The rearrangement links TRBV5-1 to TRBJ1-5; TRBD1 is a possible D gene (6 bases). The V gene lost 3 bases and the J gene lost 5 bases, with 9 bases spanning the gap. The germline V gene encodes CDR1 SGHRS and CDR2 YFSETQ. This CDR3 is 13 amino acids long. This CDR3 reads CASSWRGDQPQHF. Here the CDR3 DNA reads TGCGCCAGCAGCTGGAGGGGGGATCAGCCCCAGCATTTT. Supplemented by reference TRBV5-1 and TRBJ1-5, the full variable domain reads KAGVTQTPRYLIKTRGQQVTLSCSPISGHRSVSWYQQTPGQGLQFLFEYFSETQRNKGNFPGRFSGRQFSNSRSEMNVSTLELGDSALYLCASSWRGDQPQHFGDGTRLSIL.

The chain carries TRBV27 and TRBJ2-7, with D possibly being TRBD1 or TRBD2 (5 bases each). V was cut by 3 bases and J by 5 bases, with 14 bases left in between. Germline values: CDR1 MNHEY, CDR2 SMNVEV (reference sequence). This CDR3 spans 14 amino acids. CDR3 sequence: CASSFSRRDHEQYF. The CDR3 DNA is TGTGCCAGCAGTTTTTCCCGCAGGGACCACGAGCAGTACTTC.

The chain uses TRBV29-1 and TRBJ2-7; TRBD1 matches 7 bases. After removal of 7 bases from V and 3 bases from J, the junction contained 3 bases not matched to a gene. Germline lookup yields CDR1 SQVTM and CDR2 ANQGSEA. The CDR3 totals 11 residues. The CDR3 loop is CSGGQLYEQYF. CDR3 sequence (DNA): TGCAGCGGGGGACAGCTCTACGAGCAGTACTTC.

The table lists this clonotype with many counts. V is TRBV6-1 and J is TRBJ2-1; D is unclear. CDR3 length: 14 amino acids. The V end lost 6 bases, the J end lost 2 bases, and 11 bases lay between the germline ends. CDR1 is MNHNS and CDR2 is SASEGT in the germline V gene. CDR3 bases: TGTGCCAGCAGGCGCGGACGGACCTACAATGAGCAGTTCTTC. This codes for CASRRGRTYNEQFF.

This clonotype was seen a handful of times. The J gene is TRBJ1-5, the V gene TRBV4-1, with a weak D call TRBD1 (5 bases). Germline-derived CDR1 and CDR2 are MGHRA and YSYEKL. V was shortened by 3 bases and J by 2 bases, with 17 bases between the two germline ends. The CDR3 covers 17 residues. The CDR3 is CASSHPPGRRGNQPQHF. In DNA, the CDR3 is TGCGCCAGCAGCCACCCACCGGGACGGCGGGGCAATCAGCCCCAGCATTTT.

In this sample, this clonotype turned up many times. V usage is TRBV30 and J usage is TRBJ1-1; no reliable D call. From germline, CDR1 is GTSNPN and CDR2 SVGIG (reference sequence). CDR3 length: 14 amino acids. Trimming took 0 bases from V and 6 from J, leaving 14 bases between them. CDR3 region: CAWSVRGYLAEAFF. The CDR3 nucleotides read TGTGCCTGGAGTGTACGAGGGTACTTAGCTGAAGCTTTCTTT.

This clonotype was recorded many times. This sequence joins TRBV28 and TRBJ1-5; D not resolved. The CDR3 contains 17 residues. With 2 bases removed from V and 6 bases from J, the gap between germline ends came to 20 bases. Germline loops: CDR1 MDHEN, CDR2 SYDVKM. The CDR3 DNA follows: TGTGCCAGCAGTTTAGCGGCGGGAAACCCCCTATTTCAGCCCCAGCATTTT. It translates to CASSLAAGNPLFQPQHF. Using reference TRBV28 and TRBJ1-5 for the parts outside the CDR3, the full variable domain is DVKVTQSSRYLVKRTGEKVFLECVQDMDHENMFWYRQDPGLGLRLIYFSYDVKMKEKGDIPEGYSVSREKKERFSLILESASTNQTSMYLCASSLAAGNPLFQPQHFGDGTRLSIL.

This clonotype was detected only a few times. This rearrangement joins TRBV5-1 to TRBJ2-7; D is unclear. Germline CDR1 reads SGHRS; CDR2 reads YFSETQ. This CDR3 region has 13 residues. Trimming removed 0 bases from V and 6 bases from J, with 10 bases in between. The CDR3 DNA reads as TGCGCCAGCAGCTTGGCGGTGGAAGGCGAGCAGTACTTC. Protein: CASSLAVEGEQYF.

Many counts were recorded for this clonotype. The rearrangement joins TRBV5-1 to TRBJ2-7, with 7 bases that match TRBD1. The CDR3 has 14 amino acids. Germline V gene sequence: CDR1 SGHRS, CDR2 YFSETQ. J was trimmed by 9 bases and V by 0 bases; bases with no gene match: 9. The CDR3 here is CASSLGGTDKWQYF. The DNA for the CDR3 is TGCGCCAGCAGCTTGGGGGGGACAGACAAATGGCAGTACTTC.

This clonotype was detected a few times. The junction departs from the called germline gene at one end, perhaps through a read error. The chain combines TRBV7-9 with TRBJ2-1, with a tentative D call TRBD1 (6 bases). The CDR3 is made up of 12 amino acids. CDR1 and CDR2 (germline): SEHNR, FQNEAQ (reference sequence). CDR3 sequence: CASSLDSLKSRF. CDR3 nucleotides: TGTGCCAGCAGCTTGGACAGTCTAAAATCCCGATTC.

This clonotype was observed at least ten times. As DNA, the CDR3 is TGTGCCAGCAGTTTTATGTGGGCCAGCCACTCGAACACTGAAGCTTTCTTT. The encoded protein is CASSFMWASHSNTEAFF. The chain combines TRBV12-3 or TRBV12-4 with TRBJ1-1; D unclear. There are 17 residues in the CDR3. V lost 3 bases and J 1 base, leaving 18 bases between the germline ends.

The table lists this clonotype with many counts. The chain uses TRBV2 and TRBJ2-7; D call uncertain. Germline CDR1 and CDR2: SNHLY and FYNNEI. Trimming pared 8 bases from V and 0 bases from J, leaving 11 bases between. The CDR3 runs 13 residues. The CDR3 DNA follows: TGTGCCAGCCGGGCCAGAAGCTCCTACGAGCAGTACTTC. This gives the protein CASRARSSYEQYF.

Many counts were recorded for this clonotype. The rearrangement joins TRBV27 to TRBJ1-2; TRBD1 aligns across 8 bases. The CDR3 contains 12 residues. Germline trimming cut 5 bases from V and 8 bases from J; bases unmatched to any gene: 4. Germline CDR1 and CDR2: MNHEY and SMNVEV (reference sequence). This CDR3 reads CASSGQGRGYTF. The CDR3, as DNA: TGTGCCAGCAGTGGACAGGGACGAGGCTACACCTTC.

The chain combines TRBV20-1 with TRBJ2-1; TRBD2 matches 7 bases. Trimming took 5 bases from V and 6 from J; bases not matched to a gene: 13. Looked up from germline, CDR1 is DFQATT and CDR2 is SNEGSKA (reference sequence). This CDR3 region has 15 residues. The CDR3 nucleotides are TGCAGTGCTCCTGTGGGGGGGGGATATTGCAATGAGCAGTTCTTC. Protein: CSAPVGGGYCNEQFF.

The sample holds many counts of this clonotype. The genes are TRBV12-3 or TRBV12-4 and TRBJ2-7; the D gene is possibly TRBD1 (5 bases). Trimming shortened V by 6 bases and J by 0 bases, and 15 bases separated the two germline ends. The CDR3 runs to 15 residues. CDR3 region: CASSQVGRDSYEQYF. The CDR3, as DNA: TGTGCCAGCAGCCAGGTCGGCAGGGACTCCTACGAGCAGTACTTC.

In regard to this clonotype: Mismatch with germline at one junction end may stem from a read error. The chain uses TRBV5-1 and TRBJ1-1; D is unresolved. Germline V gene lookup returns CDR1 SGHRS and CDR2 YFSETQ. This CDR3 contains 14 residues. CDR3 bases: TGTGCCAGCAGCCCTCTCCCGGGAAGCACTGAAGCTTTCTTT. As protein: CASSPLPGSTEAFF.

This clonotype has more than one count but fewer than ten. This chain links TRBV6-1 with TRBJ2-1; either TRBD1 or TRBD2 may fit D (6 bases each). Germline V lookup: CDR1 MNHNS, CDR2 SASEGT. The CDR3 has 12 amino acids. The germline V and J ends were trimmed by 5 bases and 9 bases, with 11 bases remaining between them. The CDR3 DNA is TGTGCCAGCAGTAGGAAGGGGGGTGAGCAGTTCTTC. Amino acid sequence: CASSRKGGEQFF.

This clonotype was seen only a few times. This chain uses TRBV6-1 with TRBJ2-7; D possibly uses TRBD1 or TRBD2 (6 bases each). The CDR3 loop spans 21 amino acids. Germline V CDR1 and CDR2: MNHNS, SASEGT. V was shortened by 4 bases and J by 1 base, with 32 bases between the two germline ends. CDR3 in DNA: TGTGCCAGCAGTGGAACGGGGGCGATACTTATCTCCATTATCCGATCCTACGAGCAGTACTTC. As protein: CASSGTGAILISIIRSYEQYF.